The subject of this entry is one T cell receptor beta chain. This sample was included in a study of blood T cell repertoires in COVID-19. As for the study in general: Collection of acute and convalescent COVID-19 samples took place in the United States, Italy and Spain. The analysed material was cDNA or gDNA that came from T cells, B-cell-depleted T cells, or PBMCs.

V lost 6 bases and J lost 3; bases outside the gene matches: 4. Looked up from germline, CDR1 is MDHEN and CDR2 is SYDVKM. This CDR3 region has 13 residues. Method: immunoSEQ multiplex PCR; TCRdb's copy keeps in-frame clones and lacks some. Of about 350,000 clones in the sample, roughly 87% were seen once. The clonotype was recovered from a man aged 25-40 years with COVID-19, enrolled during active disease. Material for sequencing was peripheral blood. The chain recombines TRBV28 with TRBJ1-2; TRBD1 matches at 7 bases. In DNA, the CDR3 is TGTGCCAGCAGGTACACAGGGGACTATGGCTACACCTTC. Translating gives CASRYTGDYGYTF.